The 6 T cell receptor beta chains below were found in one sample sequenced in a study of cytomegalovirus exposure and HLA in healthy donors. Primers: 60 Vbeta forward and 13 Jbeta reverse. Repertoires were generated with immunoSEQ multiplex PCR, while TCRdb's copy carries only in-frame clones and drops some. This table has 90,000 to 100,000 clones, roughly 80% appearing once. Sequenced input: PBMCs. Every receptor here comes from a man aged 40-50 years in good health and CMV-seropositive.

This chain's CDR3 is CASSRRHNQETQYF. The CDR3, as DNA: TGTGCCAGCAGCCGAAGACACAACCAAGAGACCCAGTACTTC. The chain recombines TRBV5-6 with TRBJ2-5; D not certain. This CDR3 comprises 14 residues. V lost 4 bases to trimming and J lost 0 bases, with 10 bases between them. Germline V gene sequence: CDR1 SGHDT, CDR2 YYEEEE.

The J gene is TRBJ2-7, the V gene TRBV5-6; D gene uncertain. Germline V gene sequence: CDR1 SGHDT, CDR2 YYEEEE. The V and J ends lost 1 base and 6 bases respectively, with 8 bases between them. The CDR3 runs 12 residues. The CDR3 DNA reads as TGTGCCAGCAGCTTGTCCGCCGGCGAGCAGTACTTC. Translated, it gives CASSLSAGEQYF. Full variable domain (outside the CDR3, taken from reference TRBV5-6 and TRBJ2-7): DAGVTQSPTHLIKTRGQQVTLRCSPKSGHDTVSWYQQALGQGPQFIFQYYEEEERQRGNFPDRFSGHQFPNYSSELNVNALLLGDSALYLCASSLSAGEQYFGPGTRLTVT.

The J gene is TRBJ1-2, the V gene TRBV11-2, with TRBD1 matching over 7 bases. This CDR3 is built from 15 residues. Germline V gives CDR1 SGHAT, CDR2 FQNNGV. Trimming cost V 5 bases and J 7 bases; bases outside gene matches: 13. CDR3 residues: CASSSPSGGLGGYTF. The DNA of the CDR3 is TGTGCCAGCAGCAGCCCCTCAGGGGGACTAGGTGGCTACACCTTC.

The V call is TRBV10-3, the J call TRBJ2-1; maybe TRBD1 (6 bases). Germline values: CDR1 ENHRY, CDR2 SYGVKD. The CDR3 is made up of 16 amino acids. With 8 bases removed from V and 0 bases from J, the gap between germline ends came to 17 bases. CDR3 protein: CAIGDTHKSSYNEQFF. In DNA form, the CDR3 reads TGTGCCATCGGGGACACCCATAAGAGCTCCTACAATGAGCAGTTCTTC.

The CDR3 region has the DNA TGCGCCAGCAGGAGGACTAGCGGGGGATCCCAAGAGACCCAGTACTTC. Protein product: CASRRTSGGSQETQYF. This chain links TRBV5-1 with TRBJ2-5; 13 bases are shared with TRBD2. Trimming removed 5 bases from V and 1 base from J; junction bases left unmatched: 5. Germline V lookup: CDR1 SGHRS, CDR2 YFSETQ. CDR3 length: 16 residues.

The V and J genes are TRBV7-9 and TRBJ1-2; no reliable D call. V lost 0 bases, J lost 4 bases, and 15 bases lay in between. This CDR3 spans 16 amino acids. Germline-derived CDR1 and CDR2 are SEHNR and FQNEAQ (reference sequence). The CDR3 spells CASSLAGKEEAYGYTF. DNA of the CDR3: TGTGCCAGCAGCTTAGCAGGAAAGGAAGAGGCCTATGGCTACACCTTC.